This TCR beta chain was found in a study of technical replicates of blood from a few donors. The table came from immunoSEQ multiplex PCR; TCRdb's copy has only in-frame clones and leaves some out. The table has around 80,000 clones, over 95% seen once. This CDR3 comprises 14 residues. Trimming removed 2 bases at V and 5 bases at J, with 13 bases between. Germline assignment: CDR1 MNHEY and CDR2 SMNVEV (reference sequence). The source is a human donor in good health. V gene TRBV27 combines with J gene TRBJ2-7; D might be TRBD1 (6 bases). The sequenced sample was T cells isolated from PBMCs. CDR3 loop: CASSLAGAINEQYF. Here the CDR3 DNA reads TGTGCCAGCAGTTTAGCAGGGGCTATCAACGAGCAGTACTTC.